A selection of T cell receptor beta chains follows, all from one sample in a study of T cells after yellow fever vaccination. Via MiXCR, TCRdb re-called the 5' RACE reads, giving one row per CDR3 protein. The profile covers approximately 550,000 distinct CDR3 sequences, with approximately 13% appearing a single time and about 14% taken by the ten largest. Sequencing was performed on PBMCs, taken on the day of the yellow fever booster vaccination. The receptors come from a man aged 25-45 years who received the YFV17D yellow fever vaccine. Both conserved end residues are part of each CDR3. D genes are given only for firm matches. Size tells how often a clone was seen (once, few, many) or the class of an expanded clone, and some rows leave it out.

size	J	V	D	DNA	CDR3
.	TRBJ2-1	TRBV7-2	.	TGTGCCAGCAGCTTAGGATGGGCGCAGGATGAGCAGTTCTTC	CASSLGWAQDEQFF
.	TRBJ2-5	TRBV20-1	TRBD2	TGCAGTGCTAGAGATCCTAGCGGTGGGAACCTTAAAGAGACCCAGTACTTC	CSARDPSGGNLKETQYF
.	TRBJ2-7	TRBV20-1	TRBD2	TGCAGTGCTAGAGCGTCGACAGTCCCACCGGGGCGGGGGTGGGGCGAGCAGTACTTC	CSARASTVPPGRGWGEQYF
.	TRBJ2-6	TRBV5-6	.	TGTGCCAGCATCGTCTACCAGCTCTCTGGGGCCAACGTCCTGACTTTC	CASIVYQLSGANVLTF
many	TRBJ2-2	TRBV5-6	.	TGTGCCAGCAGCTTTACCCATAACGGGGAGCTGTTTTTT	CASSFTHNGELFF
few	TRBJ2-7	TRBV30	.	TGTGCCTGGAGTGAGGGGCGAGGTTCCTACGAGCAGTACTTC	CAWSEGRGSYEQYF
.	TRBJ2-2	TRBV19	TRBD2	TGTGCCACACGAACGCTTCTAGCGGGAAACACCGGGGAGCTGTTTTTT	CATRTLLAGNTGELFF
.	TRBJ2-5	TRBV30	.	TGTGCCTGGAGTGTGCGGGCTTCCGTGAGGGAGACCCAGTACTTC	CAWSVRASVRETQYF
.	TRBJ2-5	TRBV9	TRBD1	TGTGCCAGCAGCGTAGATACAGGCAGGGGGGAGACCCAGTACTTC	CASSVDTGRGETQYF
few	TRBJ2-1	TRBV7-9	.	TGTGCCAGCAGCTCCGTGGCGGATTACAATGAGCAGTTCTTC	CASSSVADYNEQFF
.	TRBJ2-7	TRBV29-1	.	TGCAGCGTTGGGAAGGGGTATAACTACGAGCAGTACTTC	CSVGKGYNYEQYF
few	TRBJ2-2	TRBV5-1	TRBD1	TGCGCCAGCTCCCTCTGGACAGGGGACACCGGGGAGCTGTTTTTT	CASSLWTGDTGELFF
few	TRBJ2-1	TRBV5-1	.	TGCGCCAGCACCCTTAGCGGAGGGAGCTCCTACAATGAGCAGTTCTTC	CASTLSGGSSYNEQFF
.	TRBJ2-7	TRBV15	TRBD2	TGTGCCACCAGCACGTCTTTTTCCCACTCGGCGGGAGAGACCTACGAGCAGTACTTC	CATSTSFSHSAGETYEQYF
.	TRBJ2-1	TRBV3-1	TRBD2	TGTGCCAGCAGCCAATACGGACTAGCGGGAGTGGAGGTGTTCTTC	CASSQYGLAGVEVFF
few	TRBJ2-1	TRBV7-8	.	TGTGCCAGCTTAAGACTCGTCAATGAGCAGTTCTTC	CASLRLVNEQFF
.	TRBJ1-1	TRBV20-1	.	TGCAGTGCTCCCAGGTCGGGGGGCCACACTGAAGCTTTCTTT	CSAPRSGGHTEAFF
many	TRBJ1-1	TRBV6-5	.	TGTGCCAGCAGTTACTCGCCAGCGGACACTGAAGCTTTCTTT	CASSYSPADTEAFF
.	TRBJ1-4	TRBV12-3/TRBV12-4	TRBD1	TGTGCCAGCTCCCGGCAGGGGGGGAATGAAAAACTGTTTTTT	CASSRQGGNEKLFF
many	TRBJ1-4	TRBV2	.	TGTGCCAGCAGTGAAGCGGGGACGGGGAATGAAAAACTGTTTTTT	CASSEAGTGNEKLFF
.	TRBJ1-5	TRBV2	.	TGTGCCAGCAGTGATCCCCTAGGGTTCGGCAATCAGCCCCAGCATTTT	CASSDPLGFGNQPQHF
.	TRBJ2-1	TRBV7-3	.	TGTGCCAGCAGCTCCCACCCCTACAATGAGCAGTTCTTC	CASSSHPYNEQFF
few	TRBJ1-5	TRBV6-2/TRBV6-3	.	TGTGCCAGCACCCAAGGGAGGATTCAGCCCCAGCATTTT	CASTQGRIQPQHF
.	TRBJ1-1	TRBV7-2	.	TGTGCCAGCAGCTTAGGTAGTACCGGGGCGCTGGGGAACACTGAAGCTTTCTTT	CASSLGSTGALGNTEAFF
few	TRBJ2-1	TRBV7-8	.	TGTGCCAGCACACAGTTGACGGCCTACAATGAGCAGTTCTTC	CASTQLTAYNEQFF
few	TRBJ1-2	TRBV6-4	.	TGTGCCAGCAGTGAGGGCGTTGGGGGTCGGTATGGCTACACCTTC	CASSEGVGGRYGYTF
few	TRBJ1-4	TRBV29-1	.	TGCAGCGCGGAGAATGGGGGACAAGGTGAAAAACTGTTTTTT	CSAENGGQGEKLFF
few	TRBJ2-2	TRBV6-2/TRBV6-3	TRBD2	TGTGCCAGCAACAAAGCGGGAAACGGGGAGCTGTTTTTT	CASNKAGNGELFF
.	TRBJ1-2	TRBV10-3	.	TGTGCCATCAGTGCAGGTACAGAGTACTATGGCTACACCTTC	CAISAGTEYYGYTF
.	TRBJ2-5	TRBV5-5	TRBD1	TGTGCCAGCAGTTTTCCGCAGGGGGCGGGAGAGACCCAGTACTTC	CASSFPQGAGETQYF
.	TRBJ2-3	TRBV4-2	.	TGTGCCAGCTCCCTTGTGGATGCAGATACGCAGTATTTT	CASSLVDADTQYF
.	TRBJ2-3	TRBV20-1	.	TGCAGTGCTAGAGATCTGGAGAGGGACACCGATACGCAGTATTTT	CSARDLERDTDTQYF
few	TRBJ2-7	TRBV3-1	.	TGTGCCAGCAGCCCTAGGGGGGCCTCCACCTACGAGCAGTACTTC	CASSPRGASTYEQYF
.	TRBJ2-5	TRBV29-1	TRBD1	TGCAGCCTTAGATTAGGACAGGGTGAGACCCAGTACTTC	CSLRLGQGETQYF
few	TRBJ2-7	TRBV30	TRBD2	TGTGCCTGGAGTCAGGGACTAGCCTACGAGCAGTACTTC	CAWSQGLAYEQYF
few	TRBJ2-1	TRBV29-1	TRBD1	TGCAGCGTTTTAGGGACAGGGCAGCGTGAGCAGTTCTTC	CSVLGTGQREQFF
few	TRBJ2-3	TRBV24-1	TRBD2	TGTGCCACCGGTCAGACTAGCGGGCTCACAGATACGCAGTATTTT	CATGQTSGLTDTQYF
.	TRBJ2-1	TRBV19	TRBD2	TGTGCCAGTAGTATAGAAAGCGGGAGAGGGAATGAGCAGTTCTTC	CASSIESGRGNEQFF
.	TRBJ1-1	TRBV20-1	.	TGCAGTGGGACGGTGAACACTGAAGCTTTCTTT	CSGTVNTEAFF
.	TRBJ2-7	TRBV29-1	.	TGCAGCGCGGGACATGTGCCTTGGGAGCAGTACTTC	CSAGHVPWEQYF
.	TRBJ2-3	TRBV20-1	.	TGCAGTGCTAGAGATCTCGGGGGCACAGATACGCAGTATTTT	CSARDLGGTDTQYF
few	TRBJ2-1	TRBV3-1	TRBD1	TGTGCCAGCAGCCAGGAGGGACAGGGTAACAGCAATGAGCAGTTCTTC	CASSQEGQGNSNEQFF
few	TRBJ2-1	TRBV7-3	.	TGTGCCAGCAGCCCGGGGCGGGACAATGAGCAGTTCTTC	CASSPGRDNEQFF
few	TRBJ2-1	TRBV20-1	TRBD2	TGCAGTGCTAGAGTCCCCCCCCCGGGGGGCAATGAGCAGTTCTTC	CSARVPPPGGNEQFF
many	TRBJ1-6	TRBV5-1	TRBD1	TGTGCCAGCAGCCTGGACAGGGGGAATTCACCCCTCCACTTT	CASSLDRGNSPLHF
.	TRBJ2-1	TRBV15	TRBD2	TGTGCCACCAGCAGAGATCCAGCGGGAGTATCTCGTGAGCAGTTCTTC	CATSRDPAGVSREQFF
few	TRBJ1-6	TRBV7-2	TRBD1	TGTGCCAGCAGCATACAGGGGCATAATTCACCCCTCCACTTT	CASSIQGHNSPLHF
few	TRBJ2-5	TRBV21-1	.	TGTGCCAGCAGCGCATTAATCGGTCCCGAAGAGACCCAGTACTTC	CASSALIGPEETQYF
few	TRBJ1-4	TRBV9	TRBD1	TGTGCCAGCAGCAGACAGGGGGGAGATGAAAAACTGTTTTTT	CASSRQGGDEKLFF
.	TRBJ1-1	TRBV29-1	.	TGCAGCGTTGGCGGGGGGGGGAGCACTGAAGCTTTCTTT	CSVGGGGSTEAFF
.	TRBJ2-7	TRBV13	.	TGTGCCAGCAGCTTAGTGGGCGGAAGGGACGAGCAGTACTTC	CASSLVGGRDEQYF
.	TRBJ1-2	TRBV5-1	TRBD1	TGCGCCAGCAGCAAAAGACAGGGGGAAGGTGGCTACACCTTC	CASSKRQGEGGYTF
few	TRBJ2-4	TRBV18	.	TGTGCCAGCGGAAGCCGGCTAGGGAGAAACATTCAGTACTTC	CASGSRLGRNIQYF
few	TRBJ2-1	TRBV5-1	TRBD2	TGCGCCAGCATGAGGACTAGCGGGAACAATGAGCAGTTCTTC	CASMRTSGNNEQFF